Listed below are T cell receptor beta chains from one sample, sequenced in a study of cytomegalovirus exposure and HLA in healthy donors. Generated by immunoSEQ multiplex PCR, the TCRdb table keeps only in-frame clones and is missing some. The sample shows 150,000 or so clones, about 70% of them seen only once. Sequences were obtained from PBMCs. All receptors derive from a male donor in good health and CMV-seronegative. CDR3s include the opening cysteine and the closing phenylalanine or tryptophan. The order of the fields is J gene, D gene, V gene, clone size, CDR3 protein, CDR3 DNA. The D gene is left open where the match is weak. Clone size is stated in some rows and not others, as once, few, many or a class when expanded.

TRBJ1-1	.	TRBV5-4	few	CASSASFSGTEAFF	TGTGCCAGCAGTGCCAGTTTCTCCGGGACTGAAGCTTTCTTT
TRBJ1-4	TRBD1	TRBV7-2	.	CASSPSTGWGEKLFF	TGTGCCAGCAGCCCCTCGACAGGGTGGGGAGAAAAACTGTTTTTT
TRBJ1-6	.	TRBV7-3	once	CASSSTPPISPLHF	TGTGCCAGCAGCTCAACCCCCCCAATTTCACCCCTCCACTTT
TRBJ2-6	TRBD2	TRBV9	.	CASSVGREGSWGANVLTF	TGTGCCAGCAGCGTAGGTCGGGAGGGGTCATGGGGGGCCAACGTCCTGACTTTC
TRBJ1-1	TRBD1	TRBV7-2	.	CASSPDRGNTEAFF	TGTGCCAGCAGCCCTGACAGGGGGAACACTGAAGCTTTCTTT
TRBJ1-2	.	TRBV30	.	CAWSPTDYGYTF	TGTGCCTGGAGCCCCACAGACTATGGCTACACCTTC
TRBJ2-2	TRBD2	TRBV7-2	few	CASSLVASGGTGELFF	TGTGCCAGCAGCTTAGTTGCTAGCGGGGGGACCGGGGAGCTGTTTTTT
TRBJ2-7	TRBD1	TRBV28	.	CASSRDSPYEQYF	TGTGCCAGCAGTCGGGACAGCCCCTACGAGCAGTACTTC
TRBJ2-7	.	TRBV6-5	.	CASSYSPYEQYF	TGTGCCAGCAGTTACTCTCCGTACGAGCAGTACTTC
TRBJ2-1	TRBD1	TRBV29-1	.	CSVYAQGGYDEQFF	TGCAGCGTCTACGCTCAAGGGGGCTATGATGAGCAGTTCTTC
TRBJ1-1	.	TRBV28	.	CASSPRGAGMGAFF	TGTGCCAGCAGTCCCCGGGGGGCGGGGATGGGTGCTTTCTTT
TRBJ2-7	TRBD2	TRBV28	.	CASTHPAGVSYEQYF	TGTGCCAGCACCCACCCCGCGGGAGTATCCTACGAGCAGTACTTC
TRBJ1-2	.	TRBV5-5	.	CASSQSSTAGGDHGYTF	TGTGCCAGCAGCCAATCCAGTACGGCGGGCGGAGACCATGGCTACACCTTC
TRBJ2-7	TRBD1	TRBV30	once	CAWGIYRGYNEQYF	TGTGCCTGGGGGATCTACAGGGGATATAACGAGCAGTACTTC
TRBJ2-1	.	TRBV18	.	CASSPWLSEQFF	TGTGCCAGCTCACCTTGGTTGAGTGAGCAGTTCTTC
TRBJ1-5	TRBD1	TRBV4-3	.	CASSQRQGHQPQHF	TGCGCCAGCAGCCAGAGACAGGGTCATCAGCCCCAGCATTTT
TRBJ1-2	.	TRBV19	.	CASSTGQGYYGYTF	TGTGCCAGTAGTACCGGGCAGGGGTACTATGGCTACACCTTC
TRBJ2-3	TRBD2	TRBV28	.	CASRPETSGNTQYF	TGTGCCAGCAGACCCGAGACTAGCGGTAATACGCAGTATTTT
TRBJ2-3	TRBD1	TRBV29-1	few	CSVGTGDVTDTQYF	TGCAGCGTAGGGACAGGGGATGTCACAGATACGCAGTATTTT
TRBJ2-3	.	TRBV6-1	few	CASSEQGTDTQYF	TGTGCCAGCAGTGAACAGGGCACAGATACGCAGTATTTT
TRBJ1-4	.	TRBV7-9	few	CASSLGGGEKLFF	TGTGCCAGCAGCTTAGGGGGAGGGGAAAAACTGTTTTTT
TRBJ1-4	.	TRBV15	.	CATSRDPLTPTFRVEKLFF	TGTGCCACCAGCAGAGACCCTTTAACACCGACTTTTCGCGTTGAAAAACTGTTTTTT
TRBJ2-3	TRBD1	TRBV4-1	.	CASSLLGQEADTQYF	TGCGCCAGCAGCCTCCTAGGACAGGAAGCAGATACGCAGTATTTT
TRBJ1-2	.	TRBV2	.	CASRAQNYGYTF	TGTGCCAGCAGGGCACAGAACTATGGCTACACCTTC
TRBJ1-2	TRBD1	TRBV30	.	CAWSVQRTGGGYTF	TGTGCCTGGAGTGTACAACGGACAGGGGGCGGCTACACCTTC
TRBJ2-1	TRBD1	TRBV10-3	few	CAIRGQGDEQFF	TGTGCCATCAGAGGACAGGGAGATGAGCAGTTCTTC
TRBJ1-4	.	TRBV21-1	.	CASSKGAGDRMEKLFF	TGTGCCAGCAGCAAAGGGGCAGGGGACCGGATGGAAAAACTGTTTTTT
TRBJ2-7	.	TRBV7-9	.	CASSLTDYTSYEQYF	TGTGCCAGCAGCTTAACGGACTACACATCCTACGAGCAGTACTTC
TRBJ2-1	.	TRBV6-4	.	CASSFGVWWGAYNEQFF	TGTGCCAGCTCGTTCGGGGTATGGTGGGGGGCCTACAATGAGCAGTTCTTC
TRBJ1-5	.	TRBV19	.	CASNRDHSNQPQHF	TGTGCCAGCAACAGGGATCATAGCAATCAGCCCCAGCATTTT
TRBJ2-7	TRBD2	TRBV10-3	.	CAIRSGSSYEQYF	TGTGCCATCAGGAGCGGGAGCTCCTACGAGCAGTACTTC
TRBJ2-7	.	TRBV7-2	.	CASSTRQGTEQYF	TGTGCCAGCAGCACCCGGCAGGGGACCGAGCAGTACTTC
TRBJ1-5	.	TRBV19	.	CARPGCDQPQHF	TGTGCCAGGCCAGGGTGTGATCAGCCCCAGCATTTT
TRBJ1-6	TRBD1	TRBV9	.	CASSAAIGTGGTSNSPLHF	TGTGCCAGCAGCGCAGCAATAGGGACAGGGGGCACTTCGAATTCACCCCTCCACTTT
TRBJ2-2	.	TRBV6-1	few	CASRGPQGFGGELFF	TGTGCCAGCAGAGGTCCACAGGGATTCGGCGGGGAGCTGTTTTTT
TRBJ2-1	TRBD2	TRBV28	.	CASTLWAGDEQFF	TGTGCCAGCACCCTCTGGGCGGGGGATGAGCAGTTCTTC
TRBJ1-4	.	TRBV15	.	CATSRDLGGVNEKLFF	TGTGCCACCAGCAGAGATCTCGGAGGGGTCAATGAAAAACTGTTTTTT
TRBJ1-1	.	TRBV6-5	.	CASRTVTDFEAFF	TGTGCCAGCAGGACCGTTACAGATTTTGAAGCTTTCTTT
TRBJ1-2	.	TRBV29-1	.	CSEGGQPNYGYTF	TGCAGCGAAGGAGGACAGCCTAACTATGGCTACACCTTC
TRBJ1-1	.	TRBV29-1	.	CSVGSIFSEAFF	TGCAGCGTTGGGAGCATCTTCTCTGAAGCTTTCTTT
TRBJ1-1	TRBD1	TRBV6-6	.	CASRRGQGAGYTEAFF	TGTGCCAGCAGGAGGGGACAGGGGGCCGGGTATACTGAAGCTTTCTTT
TRBJ2-2	.	TRBV28	.	CASSLAGTGELFF	TGTGCCAGCAGTTTAGCGGGGACCGGGGAGCTGTTTTTT
TRBJ2-1	TRBD1	TRBV5-4	.	CASSSRTGGNEQFF	TGTGCCAGCAGCTCCCGGACAGGGGGGAATGAGCAGTTCTTC
TRBJ2-7	.	TRBV21-1	.	CAGTRDRAYEQYF	TGTGCCGGCACCCGGGACAGAGCCTACGAGCAGTACTTC
TRBJ2-5	TRBD2	TRBV7-2	.	CASSSAGEGRETQYF	TGTGCCAGCAGTTCTGCGGGGGAGGGCCGGGAGACCCAGTACTTC
TRBJ2-3	.	TRBV7-2	.	CASSLNSLTDTQYF	TGTGCCAGCAGCTTAAACTCTCTAACAGATACGCAGTATTTT
TRBJ1-1	.	TRBV7-2	.	CASSLVMPGGEAFF	TGTGCCAGCAGCTTAGTGATGCCGGGTGGCGAAGCTTTCTTT
TRBJ1-1	.	TRBV4-3	few	CASSLDRHTEAFF	TGCGCCAGCAGTCTAGACAGACACACTGAAGCTTTCTTT
TRBJ1-1	.	TRBV6-6	.	CASSYSWSTEAFF	TGTGCCAGCAGTTACTCTTGGAGCACTGAAGCTTTCTTT
TRBJ2-1	TRBD2	TRBV4-2	few	CASSQRGGEYNEQFF	TGTGCCAGCAGCCAACGCGGGGGGGAATACAATGAGCAGTTCTTC